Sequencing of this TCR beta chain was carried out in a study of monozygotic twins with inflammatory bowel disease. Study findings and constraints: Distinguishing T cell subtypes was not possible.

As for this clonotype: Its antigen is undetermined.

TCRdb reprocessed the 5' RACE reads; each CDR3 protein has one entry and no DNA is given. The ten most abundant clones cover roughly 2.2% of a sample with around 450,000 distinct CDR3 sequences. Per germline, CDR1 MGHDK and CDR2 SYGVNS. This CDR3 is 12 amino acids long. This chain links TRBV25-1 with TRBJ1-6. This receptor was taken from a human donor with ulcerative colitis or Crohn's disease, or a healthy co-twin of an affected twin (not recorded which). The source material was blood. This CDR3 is CASNDGGSPLHF.